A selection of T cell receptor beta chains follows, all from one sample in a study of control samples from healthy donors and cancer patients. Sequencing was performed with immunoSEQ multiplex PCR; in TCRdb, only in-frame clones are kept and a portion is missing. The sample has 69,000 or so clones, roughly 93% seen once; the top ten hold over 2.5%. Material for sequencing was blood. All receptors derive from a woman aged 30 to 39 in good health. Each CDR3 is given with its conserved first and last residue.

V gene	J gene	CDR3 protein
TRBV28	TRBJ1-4	CASLNGGAGREKLFF
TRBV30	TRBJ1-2	CAWSLWGAYGYTF
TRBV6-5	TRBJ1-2	CASSYFLLDGYTF
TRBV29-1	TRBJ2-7	CSAKGDTLNFEQYF
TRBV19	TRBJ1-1	CASSAQGVTEAFF
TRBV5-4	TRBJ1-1	CASSLDTGRGTAFF
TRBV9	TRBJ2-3	CASSVVGTATDTQYF
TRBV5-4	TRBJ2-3	CASSQRGLASDTQYF
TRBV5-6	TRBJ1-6	CASRDSGAPYNSPLHF
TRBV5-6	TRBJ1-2	CASSPTLDSFYGYTF
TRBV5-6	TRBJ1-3	CASSTGTGLTGNTIYF
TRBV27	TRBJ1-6	CASTPDNANSPLHF
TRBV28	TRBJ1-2	CASSFLWQGYTF
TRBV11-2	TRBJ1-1	CASRSNTRPGNTEAFF
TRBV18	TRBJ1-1	CASSPPFRGASFF
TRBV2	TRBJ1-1	CASTKQGNTEAFF
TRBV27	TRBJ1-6	CASSFSSVNSPLHF
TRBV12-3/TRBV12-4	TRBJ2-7	CASSFWGNEQYF